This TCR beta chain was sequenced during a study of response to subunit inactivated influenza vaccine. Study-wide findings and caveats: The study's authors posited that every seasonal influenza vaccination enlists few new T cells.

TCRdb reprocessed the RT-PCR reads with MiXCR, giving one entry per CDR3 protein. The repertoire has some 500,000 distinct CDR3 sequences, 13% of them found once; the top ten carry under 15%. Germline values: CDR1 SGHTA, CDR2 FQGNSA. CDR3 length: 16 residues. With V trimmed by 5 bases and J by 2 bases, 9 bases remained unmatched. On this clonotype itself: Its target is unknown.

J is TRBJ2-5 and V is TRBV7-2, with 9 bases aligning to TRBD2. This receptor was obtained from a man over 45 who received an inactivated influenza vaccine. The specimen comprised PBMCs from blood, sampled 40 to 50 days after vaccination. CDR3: CASSPLAGTLQETQYF. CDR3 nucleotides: TGTGCCAGCAGCCCTCTAGCGGGAACCCTTCAAGAGACCCAGTACTTC.